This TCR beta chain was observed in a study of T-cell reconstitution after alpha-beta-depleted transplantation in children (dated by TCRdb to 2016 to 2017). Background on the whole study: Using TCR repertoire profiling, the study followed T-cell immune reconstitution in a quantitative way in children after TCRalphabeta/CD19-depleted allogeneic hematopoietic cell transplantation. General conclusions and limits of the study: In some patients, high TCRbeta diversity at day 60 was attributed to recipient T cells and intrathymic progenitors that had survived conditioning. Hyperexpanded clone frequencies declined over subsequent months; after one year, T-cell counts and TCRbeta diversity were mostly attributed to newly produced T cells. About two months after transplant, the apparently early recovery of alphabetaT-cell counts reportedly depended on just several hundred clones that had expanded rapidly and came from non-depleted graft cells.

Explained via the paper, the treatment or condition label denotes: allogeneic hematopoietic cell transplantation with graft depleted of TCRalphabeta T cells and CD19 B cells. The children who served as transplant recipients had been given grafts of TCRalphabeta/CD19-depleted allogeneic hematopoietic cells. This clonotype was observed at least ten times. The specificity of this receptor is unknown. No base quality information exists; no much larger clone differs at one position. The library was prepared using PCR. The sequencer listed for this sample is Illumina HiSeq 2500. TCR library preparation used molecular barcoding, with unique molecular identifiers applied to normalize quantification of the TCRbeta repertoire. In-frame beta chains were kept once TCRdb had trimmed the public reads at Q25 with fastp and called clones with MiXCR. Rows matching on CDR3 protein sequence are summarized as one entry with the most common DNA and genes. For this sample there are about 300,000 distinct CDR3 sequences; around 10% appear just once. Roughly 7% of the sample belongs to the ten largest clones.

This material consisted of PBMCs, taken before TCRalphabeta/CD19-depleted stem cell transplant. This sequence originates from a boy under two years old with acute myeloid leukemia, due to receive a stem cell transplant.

The CDR3 has the sequence CASRRPGTSWETQYF. The DNA is as follows: TGTGCCAGCAGACGTCCCGGGACTAGCTGGGAGACCCAGTACTTC. Recombination connected TRBV6-5 to TRBJ2-5; 9 nucleotides in the junction match TRBD2. Reading the germline V gene gives CDR1 MNHEY and CDR2 SVGAGI. Its CDR3 holds 15 amino acids, cysteine through phenylalanine. CDR3 DNA is the only sequence kept; it has 45 bases, read in frame from the first base. V loses 6 bases at its end and J loses 5 bases; junction bases beyond the gene matches: 10.